A selection of T cell receptor beta chains follows, all from one sample in a study of OX40 agonist ivuxolimab in advanced cancers. Sequencing used immunoSEQ multiplex PCR; TCRdb keeps in-frame clones, though not all of them. The repertoire holds some 79,000 clones, roughly nine tenths seen once, with roughly 0.44% in the top ten. This material consisted of CD4+ or CD8+ T cells sorted from blood, taken in a trial of the OX40 agonist ivuxolimab. The receptor set was obtained from an adult with an advanced solid tumor such as melanoma, head and neck, liver or kidney cancer. Both conserved end residues are part of each CDR3. Where a row states a size, it is once, few, many or the class of an expanded clone; other rows omit it.

V,size,J,CDR3
TRBV6-1,once,TRBJ2-7,CASREYTYEQYF
TRBV1,-,TRBJ1-2,CTSSQEGQGALGYGYTF
TRBV6-1,-,TRBJ1-1,CASTPPGSLTEAFF
TRBV7-9,-,TRBJ1-1,CASSPRTSLNTEAFF
TRBV19,-,TRBJ1-2,CASSDLTDYGYTF
TRBV7-2,-,TRBJ2-7,CASSLTGDSDEQYF
TRBV30,-,TRBJ1-2,CAWSAGQGRGYGYTF
TRBV5-1,once,TRBJ2-2,CASSLAGNTNTGELFF
TRBV6-1,few,TRBJ2-5,CASSGTQSGMETQYF
TRBV7-2,-,TRBJ2-7,CASSPAGTAYEQYF
TRBV11-3,-,TRBJ2-5,CASSLGGLAVRAETQYF
TRBV5-1,-,TRBJ2-2,CASSRDTGELFF
TRBV11-3,-,TRBJ2-2,CASSLDGASGTTGELFF
TRBV7-2,-,TRBJ1-4,CASSLEIRDEKLFF
TRBV11-3,-,TRBJ2-7,CASSPGTTRDEQYF
TRBV13,-,TRBJ1-1,CASSLLGTENTEAFF
TRBV12-5,-,TRBJ2-7,CASGAGLAGIYEQYF
TRBV5-5,-,TRBJ2-7,CASSPRGSGIPYEQYF
TRBV10-3,-,TRBJ2-1,CAISERPVNEQFF
TRBV4-3,-,TRBJ2-1,CASSQAIAGANNEQFF
TRBV28,-,TRBJ1-1,CASSLPGGTEAFF
TRBV10-1,-,TRBJ2-3,CASGGLAGETDTQYF
TRBV5-4,-,TRBJ2-5,CASSLSDVKTQYF
TRBV19,-,TRBJ1-5,CASSNSDRVDGPQHF
TRBV12-5,-,TRBJ2-3,CASSPGGARYTDTQYF
TRBV2,-,TRBJ2-2,CASSGRGKDGELFF
TRBV5-1,-,TRBJ2-3,CASSSGTSASKADTQYF
TRBV18,-,TRBJ2-5,CASSPPNAGTSRKETQYF
TRBV7-9,-,TRBJ1-1,CASSLSTDSAFF
TRBV27,-,TRBJ2-2,CASSLSGQRTNTGELFF
TRBV18,-,TRBJ2-3,CASSRDSGSSDTQYF
TRBV5-1,-,TRBJ2-7,CASSSLPSDRGRAVRYEQYF
TRBV5-6,-,TRBJ1-1,CASSLYTLNTEAFF
TRBV7-2,-,TRBJ1-2,CASSLQANYGYTF
TRBV18,-,TRBJ1-2,CASSSSGTGATFGYTF
TRBV7-6,-,TRBJ2-7,CASSLASRGTGVYEQYF
TRBV19,-,TRBJ2-2,CASSRTLFSNTGELFF
TRBV19,-,TRBJ2-7,CASSGAGEASEQYF
TRBV5-6,-,TRBJ2-1,CASSLGRAQFF
TRBV5-6,-,TRBJ2-5,CASSTGTATQETQYF